The clone carrying this T cell receptor beta chain was counted only a few times. No antigen is known for it. The data were obtained in a study of T-cell memory formation after mild COVID-19. Regarding the study as a whole: Those CD4+ clones that contracted were mainly in CM and EM (CD8+ ones in EMRA).

The CDR3 contains 15 residues. With 4 bases removed from V and 9 bases from J, the gap between germline ends came to 19 bases. CDR1 is LGHDT, CDR2 YNNKEL, per germline (reference sequence). TCR alpha and TCR beta cDNA libraries carrying sample barcodes and UMIs were produced by 5'RACE using constant-segment primers. TCRdb redid the calling of the 5' RACE reads with MiXCR, one entry per CDR3 protein. Of about 560,000 distinct CDR3 sequences listed, roughly 17% were seen once; the top ten hold roughly 7.8%. The gene calls are TRBV3-1 and TRBJ2-1, with D tentatively TRBD1 (6 bases). Material: PBMCs or a T cell subset sorted from them (not recorded which). The TCR was taken from an adult woman who had mild COVID-19 (a few samples of this study predate the infection). Cell type and time point are not known. DNA for the CDR3: TGTGCCAGCAGCCGTTTCAGGGGCGTCCTTGGTGAGCAGTTCTTC. Protein product: CASSRFRGVLGEQFF.